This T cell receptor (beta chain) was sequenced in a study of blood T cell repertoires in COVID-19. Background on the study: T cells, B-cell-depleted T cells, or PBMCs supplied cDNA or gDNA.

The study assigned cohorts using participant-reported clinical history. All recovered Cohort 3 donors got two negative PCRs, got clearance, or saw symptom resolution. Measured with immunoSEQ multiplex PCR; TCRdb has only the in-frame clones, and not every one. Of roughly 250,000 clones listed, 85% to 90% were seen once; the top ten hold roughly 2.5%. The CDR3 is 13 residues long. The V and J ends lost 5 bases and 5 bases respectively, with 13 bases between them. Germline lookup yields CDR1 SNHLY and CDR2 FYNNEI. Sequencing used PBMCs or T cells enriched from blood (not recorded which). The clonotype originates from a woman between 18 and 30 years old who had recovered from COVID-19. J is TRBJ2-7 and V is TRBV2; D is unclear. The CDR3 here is CASSFTRSDEQYF. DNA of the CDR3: TGTGCCAGCAGTTTTACCAGGTCAGACGAGCAGTACTTC.